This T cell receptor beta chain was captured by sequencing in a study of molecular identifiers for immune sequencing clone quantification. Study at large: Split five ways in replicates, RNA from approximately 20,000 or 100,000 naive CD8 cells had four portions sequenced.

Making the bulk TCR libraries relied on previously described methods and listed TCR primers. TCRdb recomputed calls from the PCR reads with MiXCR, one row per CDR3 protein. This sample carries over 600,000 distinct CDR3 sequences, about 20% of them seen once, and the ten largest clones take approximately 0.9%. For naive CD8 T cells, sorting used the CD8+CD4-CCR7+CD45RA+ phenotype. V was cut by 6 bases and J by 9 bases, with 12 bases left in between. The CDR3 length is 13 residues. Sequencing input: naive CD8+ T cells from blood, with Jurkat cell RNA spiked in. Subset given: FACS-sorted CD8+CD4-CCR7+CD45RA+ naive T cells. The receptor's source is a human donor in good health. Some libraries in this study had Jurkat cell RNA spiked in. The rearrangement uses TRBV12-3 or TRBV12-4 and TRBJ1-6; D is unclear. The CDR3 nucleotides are TGTGCCAGCAGAGATATGACCGGTTCACCCCTCCACTTT. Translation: CASRDMTGSPLHF.